This T cell receptor beta chain was sequenced for a study of cytomegalovirus exposure and HLA in healthy donors. The germline V and J ends were trimmed by 6 bases and 1 base, with 9 bases remaining between them. The germline V gene has CDR1 ENHRY and CDR2 SYGVKD. This CDR3 spans 13 amino acids. 13 Jbeta primers and 60 Vbeta primers were used for the PCR. Repertoires were generated with immunoSEQ multiplex PCR, while TCRdb's copy carries only in-frame clones and drops some. The sample holds 110,000 to 150,000 clones, 78% seen once. This clonotype was obtained from a male donor in good health and CMV-seronegative. What was sequenced was PBMCs. The rearrangement joins TRBV10-3 to TRBJ2-5, with D unclear. CDR3 sequence (DNA): TGTGCCATCAGAGCTAGTCTCCAAGAGACCCAGTACTTC. It yields the protein CAIRASLQETQYF.